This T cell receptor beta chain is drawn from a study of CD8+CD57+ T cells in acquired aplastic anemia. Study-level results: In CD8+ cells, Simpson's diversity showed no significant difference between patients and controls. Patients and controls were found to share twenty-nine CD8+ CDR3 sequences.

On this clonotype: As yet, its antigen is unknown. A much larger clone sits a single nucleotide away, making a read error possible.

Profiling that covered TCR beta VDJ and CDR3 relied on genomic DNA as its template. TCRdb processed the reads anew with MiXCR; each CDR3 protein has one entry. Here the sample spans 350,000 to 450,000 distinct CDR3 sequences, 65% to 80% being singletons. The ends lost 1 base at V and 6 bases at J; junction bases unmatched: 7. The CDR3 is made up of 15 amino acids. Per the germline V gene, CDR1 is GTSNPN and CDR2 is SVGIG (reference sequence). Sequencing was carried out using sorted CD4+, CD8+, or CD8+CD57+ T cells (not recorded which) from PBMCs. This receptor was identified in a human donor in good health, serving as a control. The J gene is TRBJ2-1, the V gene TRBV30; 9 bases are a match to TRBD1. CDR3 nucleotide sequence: TGTGCCTGGAGTGCCGGGGACAGGGCAGGCAATGAGCAGTTCTTC. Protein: CAWSAGDRAGNEQFF.